Included here is one TCR beta chain sequence, with context. This sample is part of a study of blood T cell repertoires in COVID-19. Study overall: The study drew acute and convalescent COVID-19 samples from the United States, Italy and Spain.

Sequencing used immunoSEQ multiplex PCR; TCRdb keeps in-frame clones, though not all of them. This table holds approximately 400,000 clones, about four fifths found once. The study drew participants aged about 18 to 95 years from approximately 23 US areas. Clinical history as reported by participants underpinned cohort assignment. Cohort 3 recovered donors had two negative PCRs, clearance, or symptom resolution. The source material was PBMCs or T cells enriched from blood (not recorded which). The TCR originated in a woman between 45 and 65 years old who had recovered from COVID-19.

The CDR3 reads CASSRTGGITDTQYF. DNA of the CDR3: TGTGCCAGCAGCCGAACCGGAGGGATCACAGATACGCAGTATTTT. The gene calls are TRBV7-8 and TRBJ2-3; possible D gene TRBD2, 6 bases. Deletions cut 5 bases from V and 2 bases from J, with 14 bases between. The CDR3 covers 15 residues. Germline CDR1 is SGHVS and CDR2 is FQNEAQ.